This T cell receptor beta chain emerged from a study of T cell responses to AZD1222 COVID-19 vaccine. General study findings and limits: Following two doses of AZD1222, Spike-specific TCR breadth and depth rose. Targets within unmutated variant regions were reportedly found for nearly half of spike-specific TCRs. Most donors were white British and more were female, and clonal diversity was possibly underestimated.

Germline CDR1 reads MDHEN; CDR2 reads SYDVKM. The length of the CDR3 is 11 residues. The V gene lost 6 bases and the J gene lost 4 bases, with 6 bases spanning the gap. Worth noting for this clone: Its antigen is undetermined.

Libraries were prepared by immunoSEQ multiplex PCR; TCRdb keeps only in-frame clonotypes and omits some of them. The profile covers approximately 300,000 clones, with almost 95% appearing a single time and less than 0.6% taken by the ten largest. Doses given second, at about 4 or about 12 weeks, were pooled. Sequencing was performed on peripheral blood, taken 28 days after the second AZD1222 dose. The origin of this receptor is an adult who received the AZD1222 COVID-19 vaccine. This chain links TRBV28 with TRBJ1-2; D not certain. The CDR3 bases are TGTGCCAGCAGCGGAGGCTATGGCTACACCTTC. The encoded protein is CASSGGYGYTF.